This entry lists 26 T cell receptor beta chains sequenced from one sample in a study of Graves' ophthalmopathy and Graves' hyperthyroidism. RNA transcripts were the source from which TCR beta CDR3 regions were amplified. First-round RT-PCR with HTBI primers preceded a second-round multiplex PCR. TCRdb reprocessed the multiplex PCR reads with MiXCR, giving one entry per CDR3 protein. The profile shows 300,000 or so distinct CDR3 sequences, roughly 17% of them singletons. What was sequenced was peripheral blood. Receptors were obtained from an adult man with Graves' ophthalmopathy.

This clonotype occurred many times. The chain links TRBV30 to TRBJ2-4; D is uncertain. Germline V gene data show CDR1 as GTSNPN and CDR2 as SVGIG (reference sequence). This CDR3 contains 14 residues. Trimming removed 2 bases at V and 3 bases at J, with 11 bases between. The CDR3, as DNA: TGTGCCTGGAGTCCTGGCGTAGGCAAAAACATTCAGTACTTC. Residues: CAWSPGVGKNIQYF.

This clonotype has a count of ten or more. The CDR3 coding sequence is TGTGCCTGGAGTGAAGGATTCCATGGTGGCTACACCTTC. Residues: CAWSEGFHGGYTF. The chain combines TRBV30 with TRBJ1-2; D gene uncertain. The V gene's germline CDR1 is GTSNPN and CDR2 SVGIG (reference sequence). There are 13 residues in the CDR3. Trimming removed 1 base at V and 7 bases at J, with 13 bases between.

This clonotype was counted many times. The chain carries TRBV12-3 or TRBV12-4 and TRBJ1-5; D unresolved. V was cut by 8 bases and J by 0 bases, with 2 bases left in between. CDR3 length equals 11 residues. The CDR3 nucleotides are TGTGCCAGCTCTAGCAATCAGCCCCAGCATTTT. This gives the protein CASSSNQPQHF.

This clonotype was counted many times. The chain recombines TRBV11-1 with TRBJ2-7, with a tentative D call TRBD2 (6 bases). Trimming cost V 5 bases and J 3 bases, with 26 bases left between them. The CDR3 has 18 residues. Per germline, CDR1 SGHAT and CDR2 FQDESV (reference sequence). The CDR3, as DNA: TGTGCCAGCAGCGGGACGGGACGCCGGGACTCAAATTACTACGAGCAGTACTTC. This translates into CASSGTGRRDSNYYEQYF. Full variable domain (missing parts from reference TRBV11-1 and TRBJ2-7): EAEVAQSPRYKITEKSQAVAFWCDPISGHATLYWYRQILGQGPELLVQFQDESVVDDSQLPKDRFSAERLKGVDSTLKIQPAELGDSAMYLCASSGTGRRDSNYYEQYFGPGTRLTVT.

The chain uses TRBV7-8 and TRBJ2-2, with D maybe TRBD1 (5 bases). V lost 1 base to trimming and J lost 8 bases, with 11 bases between them. This CDR3 region has 14 residues. Germline V gene lookup returns CDR1 SGHVS and CDR2 FQNEAQ. CDR3 amino acids: CASSLGAGKGELFF. CDR3 in DNA: TGTGCCAGCAGCTTAGGGGCAGGGAAGGGGGAGCTGTTTTTT.

Many counts were recorded for this clonotype. This sequence joins TRBV29-1 and TRBJ2-7; a possible D gene is TRBD1 (6 bases). Trimming took 7 bases from V and 3 from J, leaving 19 bases between them. This CDR3 has 14 amino acids. Germline V lookup: CDR1 SQVTM, CDR2 ANQGSEA. The CDR3 spells CSAKSGQKFYEQYF. The CDR3 nucleotides are TGCAGCGCAAAAAGCGGACAGAAATTCTACGAGCAGTACTTC.

This clonotype was seen only a few times. Germline and junction disagree at one end, which may indicate a read error. The chain combines TRBV6-5 with TRBJ1-1; D possibly corresponds to TRBD1 (5 bases). CDR3 length equals 13 residues. The V gene's germline CDR1 is MNHEY and CDR2 SVGAGI. CDR3 DNA: TGTGCCAGCAGTTTGAAGGGGAACACTGAAGCTTCCTTT. This codes for CASSLKGNTEASF.

This clonotype was detected many times. The chain carries TRBV27 and TRBJ2-2; D uncertain. The germline gives CDR1 MNHEY, CDR2 SMNVEV (reference sequence). The V end lost 7 bases, the J end lost 5 bases, and 14 bases lay between the germline ends. This CDR3 is built from 14 residues. The chain's CDR3 is CASNAREGTGELFF. CDR3 in DNA: TGTGCCAGCAACGCCAGAGAAGGAACCGGGGAGCTGTTTTTT.

Regarding this clonotype: A much larger clonotype is one base distant, so this may be a read error. The V and J genes are TRBV5-1 and TRBJ1-1; 8 bases match TRBD1. This CDR3 is built from 14 residues. Trimming removed 4 bases from V and 1 base from J; junction bases left unmatched: 3. CDR1 SGHRS and CDR2 YFSETQ come from the germline V gene. The CDR3 sequence is CASSEGQANTEAFF. The CDR3 DNA reads TGCGCCAGCAGCGAGGGACAGGCGAACACTGAAGCTTTCTTT. Variable domain in full (rest from reference TRBV5-1 and TRBJ1-1): KAGVTQTPRYLIKTRGQQVTLSCSPISGHRSVSWYQQTPGQGLQFLFEYFSETQRNKGNFPGRFSGRQFSNSRSEMNVSTLELGDSALYLCASSEGQANTEAFFGQGTRLTVV.

This clonotype came up many times. The chain combines TRBV5-6 with TRBJ1-5, with TRBD1 matching over 9 bases. Germline loops: CDR1 SGHDT, CDR2 YYEEEE. V was pared by 4 bases and J by 6 bases, with 8 bases of the junction left unmatched. The CDR3 sequence is 15 residues long. In DNA, the CDR3 is TGTGCCAGCAGCATCGGGACAGGGAGGGTTCAGCCCCAGCATTTT. Its translation: CASSIGTGRVQPQHF.

This clonotype was observed many times. The CDR3 sequence: CASSLFQRGADGYTF. The CDR3 coding sequence is TGTGCCAGCAGCTTATTCCAAAGGGGCGCGGACGGCTACACCTTC. V gene TRBV7-2 combines with J gene TRBJ1-2, with D possibly matching TRBD1 (5 bases). Between the trimmed V and J ends, which lost 2 bases and 8 bases, there was a span of 18 bases. The CDR3 has 15 amino acids. Germline CDR1 is SGHTA and CDR2 is FQGNSA. The full variable domain, completed using reference TRBV7-2 and TRBJ1-2, is GAGVSQSPSNKVTEKGKDVELRCDPISGHTALYWYRQSLGQGLEFLIYFQGNSAPDKSGLPSDRFSAERTGGSVSTLTIQRTQQEDSAVYLCASSLFQRGADGYTFGSGTRLTVV.

The chain couples TRBV18 to TRBJ1-2; D is uncertain. The CDR3 totals 18 residues. V was cut by 3 bases and J by 2 bases, with 22 bases left in between. Germline-derived CDR1 and CDR2 are KGHSH and LQKENI. The CDR3 sequence is CASSPKEGQTSANYGYTF. The CDR3, as DNA: TGTGCCAGCTCACCGAAGGAGGGCCAAACTTCCGCCAACTATGGCTACACCTTC.

The V and J genes are TRBV6-1 and TRBJ2-7, with 9 positions matching TRBD1. This CDR3 spans 17 amino acids. With 7 bases clipped from V and 0 bases from J, the junction kept 13 bases outside the gene matches. Looked up from germline, CDR1 is MNHNS and CDR2 is SASEGT. The CDR3 region is CASKGTSKGQGSYEQYF. The DNA for the CDR3 is TGTGCCAGCAAGGGGACATCGAAGGGACAGGGCTCCTACGAGCAGTACTTC.

This clonotype was seen at least ten times. J is TRBJ2-7 and V is TRBV7-2; the match to TRBD2 covers 7 bases. This CDR3 comprises 14 residues. V gave up 5 bases and J gave up 3 bases; unmatched junction bases: 7. CDR1 and CDR2 from the germline V gene are SGHTA and FQGNSA. The CDR3 loop is CASSPSSGYYEQYF. In DNA form, the CDR3 reads TGTGCCAGCAGCCCTTCTAGCGGCTACTACGAGCAGTACTTC.

This clonotype was recorded a few times. A much larger clone differs from this one at a single base, so this may be a read error. The rearrangement links TRBV6-2 or TRBV6-3 to TRBJ2-5, with D unclear. V lost 6 bases, J lost 0 bases, and 8 bases lay in between. The CDR3 spans 13 residues. CDR1 MNHEY and CDR2 SVGEGT come from the germline V gene. In nucleotides, the CDR3 is TGTGCCAGCAGAGATAACGACCAAGAGACCCAGTACTTC. The encoded protein is CASRDNDQETQYF.

This clonotype was observed at least ten times. The chain recombines TRBV6-1 with TRBJ2-7; 9 bases match TRBD1. Germline V gives CDR1 MNHNS, CDR2 SASEGT. This CDR3 is built from 15 residues. With V trimmed by 5 bases and J by 7 bases, 12 bases remained unmatched. DNA of the CDR3: TGTGCCAGCAGTCAACCGGGACAGGGTTTCGGAGAGCAGTACTTC. Amino acid sequence: CASSQPGQGFGEQYF.

This clonotype was seen at least ten times. The gene calls are TRBV6-5 and TRBJ2-7; possible D gene TRBD1, 5 bases. Trimming stripped 0 bases from V and 4 bases from J, with 13 bases between. The germline V gene has CDR1 MNHEY and CDR2 SVGAGI. CDR3 size: 15 residues. Here the CDR3 reads CASSYSPAGRYEQYF. In DNA form, the CDR3 reads TGTGCCAGCAGTTACTCGCCGGCAGGGCGGTACGAGCAGTACTTC.

In this sample, this clonotype turned up many times. DNA of the CDR3: TGTGCCAGCAGTGGAAGAAACTATGGCTACACCTTC. This sequence encodes CASSGRNYGYTF. The chain is built from TRBV6-1 and TRBJ1-2, with D uncertain. Trimming pared 4 bases from V and 2 bases from J, leaving 5 bases between. The CDR3 loop spans 12 amino acids. Germline-derived CDR1 and CDR2 are MNHNS and SASEGT.

The CDR3 loop reads CASSLPTPRNEQYF. Here the CDR3 DNA reads TGTGCCAGCAGTTTGCCGACCCCGCGGAACGAGCAGTACTTC. The chain carries TRBV28 and TRBJ2-7; unclear D gene. Per the germline V gene, CDR1 is MDHEN and CDR2 is SYDVKM. Trimming left V 3 bases short and J 5 bases short, with 14 bases between. The length of the CDR3 is 14 residues.

This clonotype was picked up many times. This rearrangement joins TRBV12-3 or TRBV12-4 to TRBJ2-7, with a weak D call TRBD1 (6 bases). The CDR3 spans 14 residues. V was trimmed by 5 bases and J by 0 bases, leaving 11 bases between them. The CDR3 loop reads CASSRQARSYEQYF. The CDR3 DNA sequence: TGTGCCAGCAGTCGACAGGCCCGCTCCTACGAGCAGTACTTC.

This chain connects TRBV12-3 or TRBV12-4 to TRBJ2-7; no reliable D call. The germline V and J ends were trimmed by 5 bases and 3 bases, with 11 bases remaining between them. The CDR3 covers 13 residues. The CDR3 loop is CASSPSTNYEQYF. CDR3 DNA sequence: TGTGCCAGCAGTCCCAGTACTAACTACGAGCAGTACTTC.

This clonotype was seen repeatedly, ten times or more. The chain employs TRBV28 and TRBJ1-1; D is unresolved. The CDR3 extends over 13 amino acids. Trimming stripped 3 bases from V and 1 base from J, with 6 bases between. Germline values: CDR1 MDHEN, CDR2 SYDVKM. The CDR3 DNA is TGTGCCAGCAGTTTTGAGGCGAACACTGAAGCTTTCTTT. Translation: CASSFEANTEAFF.

The sample holds many counts of this clonotype. The rearrangement links TRBV6-5 to TRBJ2-7, with TRBD2 matching 12 bases. Trimming at V came to 6 bases and at J to 7 bases, leaving 10 bases not matched to a gene. The CDR3 covers 15 residues. CDR1 is MNHEY, CDR2 SVGAGI, per germline. CDR3: CASSGTSGSVGEQYF. CDR3 nucleotide sequence: TGTGCCAGCAGCGGGACTAGCGGGTCTGTTGGTGAGCAGTACTTC.

This clonotype was counted at least ten times. The chain carries TRBV24-1 and TRBJ2-2; 9 bases are a match to TRBD1. Germline CDR1 KGHDR, CDR2 SFDVKD. The CDR3 has 16 residues. J gave up 3 bases and V 3 bases, and 4 bases lay outside the gene matches. Written as DNA, the CDR3 is TGTGCCACCAGTGATCCGGGACAGGGTTACACCGGGGAGCTGTTTTTT. Protein sequence: CATSDPGQGYTGELFF.

This clonotype appeared many times. The chain couples TRBV20-1 to TRBJ1-1; the D is unclear. This CDR3 has 15 amino acids. Germline values: CDR1 DFQATT, CDR2 SNEGSKA (reference sequence). The V end lost 3 bases, the J end lost 0 bases, and 14 bases lay between the germline ends. This CDR3 is CSARLDSRLNTEAFF. The CDR3 nucleotides are TGCAGTGCTAGGTTAGACTCAAGATTGAACACTGAAGCTTTCTTT.

This clonotype has at least ten counts. V gene TRBV6-1 combines with J gene TRBJ1-6; TRBD1 matches at 8 bases. The V and J ends lost 6 bases and 9 bases, in that order; junction bases with no gene match: 10. Germline lookup yields CDR1 MNHNS and CDR2 SASEGT. CDR3 length: 15 amino acids. The CDR3 is CASSREDRASSPLHF. The CDR3 DNA reads as TGTGCCAGCAGCCGAGAGGACAGGGCCAGTTCACCCCTCCACTTT.